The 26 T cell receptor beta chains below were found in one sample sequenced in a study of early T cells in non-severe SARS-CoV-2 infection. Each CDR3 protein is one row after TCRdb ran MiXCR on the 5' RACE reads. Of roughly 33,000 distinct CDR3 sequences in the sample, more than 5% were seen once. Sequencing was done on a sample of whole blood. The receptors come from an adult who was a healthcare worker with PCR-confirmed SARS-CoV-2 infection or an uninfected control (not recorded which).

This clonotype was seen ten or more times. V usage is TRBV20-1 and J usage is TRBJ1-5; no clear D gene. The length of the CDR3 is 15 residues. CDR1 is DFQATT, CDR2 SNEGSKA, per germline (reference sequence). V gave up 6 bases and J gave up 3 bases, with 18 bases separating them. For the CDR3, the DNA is TGCAGTGCCCGGGGAGGAGGTTACGACAATCAGCCCCAGCATTTT. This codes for CSARGGGYDNQPQHF.

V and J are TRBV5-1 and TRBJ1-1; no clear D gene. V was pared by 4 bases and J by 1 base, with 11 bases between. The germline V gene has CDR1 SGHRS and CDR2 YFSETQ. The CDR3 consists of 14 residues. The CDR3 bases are TGCGCCAGCAGCCCAGGAAACCCGAACACTGAAGCTTTCTTT. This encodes CASSPGNPNTEAFF. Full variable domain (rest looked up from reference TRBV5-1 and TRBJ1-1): KAGVTQTPRYLIKTRGQQVTLSCSPISGHRSVSWYQQTPGQGLQFLFEYFSETQRNKGNFPGRFSGRQFSNSRSEMNVSTLELGDSALYLCASSPGNPNTEAFFGQGTRLTVV.

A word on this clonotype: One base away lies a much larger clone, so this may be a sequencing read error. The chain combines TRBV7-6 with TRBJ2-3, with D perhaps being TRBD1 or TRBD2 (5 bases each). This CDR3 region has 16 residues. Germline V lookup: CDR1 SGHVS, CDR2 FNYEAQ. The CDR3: CVSSPKGPPGTDTQYF. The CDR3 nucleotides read TGTGTCAGCAGCCCGAAGGGACCACCGGGCACAGATACGCAGTATTTT.

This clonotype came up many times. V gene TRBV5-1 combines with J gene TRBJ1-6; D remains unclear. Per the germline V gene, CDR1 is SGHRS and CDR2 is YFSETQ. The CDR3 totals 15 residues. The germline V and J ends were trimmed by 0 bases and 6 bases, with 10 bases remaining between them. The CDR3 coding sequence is TGCGCCAGCAGCTTGGAGGCAGGAGTTAATTCACCCCTCCACTTT. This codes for CASSLEAGVNSPLHF.

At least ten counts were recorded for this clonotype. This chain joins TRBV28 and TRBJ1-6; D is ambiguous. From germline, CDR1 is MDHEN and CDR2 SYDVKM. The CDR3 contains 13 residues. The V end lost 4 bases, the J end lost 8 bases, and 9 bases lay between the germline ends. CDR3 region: CASSSLGDSPLHF. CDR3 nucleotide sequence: TGTGCCAGCAGTTCGCTGGGCGATTCACCCCTCCACTTT.

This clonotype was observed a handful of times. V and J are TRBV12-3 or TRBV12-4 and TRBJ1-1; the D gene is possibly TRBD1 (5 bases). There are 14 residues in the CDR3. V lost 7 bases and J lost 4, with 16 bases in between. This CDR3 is CASTPSGQGTEAFF. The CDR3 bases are TGTGCCAGCACCCCGTCGGGGCAGGGCACTGAAGCTTTCTTT.

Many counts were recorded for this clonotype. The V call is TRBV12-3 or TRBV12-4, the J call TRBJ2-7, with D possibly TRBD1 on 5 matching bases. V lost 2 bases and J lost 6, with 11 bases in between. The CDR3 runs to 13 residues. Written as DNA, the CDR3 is TGTGCCAGCAGTTTAACGGCAGGGCCCGAGCAGTACTTC. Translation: CASSLTAGPEQYF.

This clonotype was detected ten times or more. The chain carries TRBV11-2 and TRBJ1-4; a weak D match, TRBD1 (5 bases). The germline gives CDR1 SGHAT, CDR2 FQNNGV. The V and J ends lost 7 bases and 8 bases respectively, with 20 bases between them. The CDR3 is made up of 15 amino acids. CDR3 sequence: CASIALGHKGEKLFF. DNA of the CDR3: TGTGCCAGCATCGCCCTCGGACACAAAGGAGAAAAACTGTTTTTT. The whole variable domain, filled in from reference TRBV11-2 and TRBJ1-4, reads EAGVAQSPRYKIIEKRQSVAFWCNPISGHATLYWYQQILGQGPKLLIQFQNNGVVDDSQLPKDRFSAERLKGVDSTLKIQPAKLEDSAVYLCASIALGHKGEKLFFGSGTQLSVL.

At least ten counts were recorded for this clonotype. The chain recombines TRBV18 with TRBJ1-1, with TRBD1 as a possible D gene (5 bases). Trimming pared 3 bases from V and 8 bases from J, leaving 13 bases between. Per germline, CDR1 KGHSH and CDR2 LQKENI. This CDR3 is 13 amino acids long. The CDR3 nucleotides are TGTGCCAGCTCACCCGGCCAGGGAAAGGAAGCTTTCTTT. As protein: CASSPGQGKEAFF.

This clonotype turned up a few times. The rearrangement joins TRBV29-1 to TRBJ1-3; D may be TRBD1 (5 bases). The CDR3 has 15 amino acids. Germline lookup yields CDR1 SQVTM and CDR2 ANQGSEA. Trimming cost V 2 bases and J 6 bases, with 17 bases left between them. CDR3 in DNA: TGCAGCGTTGAACCGGAGCGGCAGGGAAAAAACACCATATATTTT. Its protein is CSVEPERQGKNTIYF.

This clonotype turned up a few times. This CDR3 is CASSLSVPAGSYTGELFF. The CDR3, as DNA: TGTGCCAGCAGTTTATCCGTCCCTGCGGGGAGCTACACCGGGGAGCTGTTTTTT. This rearrangement joins TRBV27 to TRBJ2-2, with a weak D call TRBD2 (6 bases). Trimming pared 0 bases from V and 3 bases from J, leaving 17 bases between. This CDR3 contains 18 residues. Germline CDR1 and CDR2: MNHEY and SMNVEV (reference sequence).

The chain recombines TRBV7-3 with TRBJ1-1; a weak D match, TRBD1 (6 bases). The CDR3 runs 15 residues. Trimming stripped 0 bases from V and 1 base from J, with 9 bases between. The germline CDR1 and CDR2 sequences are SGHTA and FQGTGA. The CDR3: CASSLTTGTNTEAFF. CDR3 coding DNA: TGTGCCAGCAGCTTAACCACAGGGACGAACACTGAAGCTTTCTTT.

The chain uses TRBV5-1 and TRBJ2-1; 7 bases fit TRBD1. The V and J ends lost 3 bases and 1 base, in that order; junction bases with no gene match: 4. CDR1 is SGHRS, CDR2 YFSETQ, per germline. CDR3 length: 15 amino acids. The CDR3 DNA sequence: TGCGCCAGCAGCTCCGGACAGGAATCCTACAATGAGCAGTTCTTC. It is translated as CASSSGQESYNEQFF.

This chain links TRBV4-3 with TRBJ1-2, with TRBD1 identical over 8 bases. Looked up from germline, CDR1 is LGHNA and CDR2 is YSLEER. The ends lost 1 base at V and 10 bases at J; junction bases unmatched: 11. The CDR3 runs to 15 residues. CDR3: CASSQARWAGGAYTF. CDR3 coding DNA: TGCGCCAGCAGCCAAGCAAGGTGGGCAGGGGGCGCCTACACCTTC.

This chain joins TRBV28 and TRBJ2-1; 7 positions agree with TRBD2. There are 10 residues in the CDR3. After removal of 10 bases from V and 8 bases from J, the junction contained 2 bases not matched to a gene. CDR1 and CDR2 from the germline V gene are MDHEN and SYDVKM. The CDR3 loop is CAIRGDEQFF. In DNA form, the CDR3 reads TGTGCCATCCGGGGGGATGAGCAGTTCTTC.

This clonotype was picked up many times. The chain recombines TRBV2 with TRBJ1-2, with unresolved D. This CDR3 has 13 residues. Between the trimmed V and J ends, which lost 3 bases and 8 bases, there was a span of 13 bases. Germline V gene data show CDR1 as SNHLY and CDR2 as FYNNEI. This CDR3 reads CASSDPTHFGYTF. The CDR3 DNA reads TGTGCCAGCAGTGATCCGACACACTTCGGCTACACCTTC.

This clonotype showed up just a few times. The CDR3 nucleotides read TGTGCCAGCAGATACGGGGGGGGCTCAGATACGCAGTATTTT. This translates into CASRYGGGSDTQYF. The chain is built from TRBV19 and TRBJ2-3; 8 bases map to TRBD2. CDR1 is LNHDA, CDR2 SQIVND, per germline (reference sequence). V shed 9 bases, J shed 4 bases, and the junction held 9 bases outside the gene matches. CDR3 length equals 14 residues.

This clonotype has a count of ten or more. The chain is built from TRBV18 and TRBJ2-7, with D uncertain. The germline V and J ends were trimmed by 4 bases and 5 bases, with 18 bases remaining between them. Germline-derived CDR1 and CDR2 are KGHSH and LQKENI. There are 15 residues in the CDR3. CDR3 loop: CASSHGPAAHDEQYF. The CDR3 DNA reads TGTGCCAGCTCACATGGACCGGCCGCCCACGACGAGCAGTACTTC.

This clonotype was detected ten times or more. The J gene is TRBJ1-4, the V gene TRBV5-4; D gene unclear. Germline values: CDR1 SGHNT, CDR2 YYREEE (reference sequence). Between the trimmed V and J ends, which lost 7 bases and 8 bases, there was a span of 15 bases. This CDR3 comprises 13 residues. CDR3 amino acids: CASCPYNGEKLFF. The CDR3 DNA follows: TGTGCCAGCTGCCCTTACAATGGGGAAAAACTGTTTTTT.

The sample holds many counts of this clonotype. Here the CDR3 DNA reads TGTGCCAGCAGTTCCGGGACAGGGTCTTTATCCCTCCACTTT. Its translation is CASSSGTGSLSLHF. The chain joins TRBV7-2 to TRBJ1-6; the match to TRBD1 covers 9 bases. CDR1 and CDR2 from the germline V gene are SGHTA and FQGNSA. The length of the CDR3 is 14 residues. The trim removed 6 bases at V and 14 bases at J, leaving 11 bases unmatched.

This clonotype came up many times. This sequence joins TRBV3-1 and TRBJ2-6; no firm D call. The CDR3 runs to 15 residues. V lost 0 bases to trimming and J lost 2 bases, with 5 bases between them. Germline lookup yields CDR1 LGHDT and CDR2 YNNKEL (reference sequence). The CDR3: CASSQDRTGANVLTF. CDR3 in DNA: TGTGCCAGCAGCCAAGATAGGACTGGGGCCAACGTCCTGACTTTC. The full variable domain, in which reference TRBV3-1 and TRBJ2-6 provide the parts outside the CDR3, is DTAVSQTPKYLVTQMGNDKSIKCEQNLGHDTMYWYKQDSKKFLKIMFSYNNKELIINETVPNRFSPKSPDKAHLNLHINSLELGDSAVYFCASSQDRTGANVLTFGAGSRLTVL.

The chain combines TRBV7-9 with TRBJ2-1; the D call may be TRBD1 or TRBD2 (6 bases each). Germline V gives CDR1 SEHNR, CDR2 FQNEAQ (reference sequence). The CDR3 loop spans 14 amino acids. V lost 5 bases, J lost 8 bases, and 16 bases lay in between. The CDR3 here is CASSASPRGDEQFF. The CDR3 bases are TGTGCCAGCAGCGCCAGCCCAAGGGGGGATGAGCAGTTCTTC.

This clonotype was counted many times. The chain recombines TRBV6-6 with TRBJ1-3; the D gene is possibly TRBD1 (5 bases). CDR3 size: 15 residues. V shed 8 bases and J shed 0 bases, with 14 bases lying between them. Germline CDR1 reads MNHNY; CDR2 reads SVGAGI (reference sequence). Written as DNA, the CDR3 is TGTGCCAGCGGAGTGGACCAGGGCTCTGGAAACACCATATATTTT. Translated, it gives CASGVDQGSGNTIYF.

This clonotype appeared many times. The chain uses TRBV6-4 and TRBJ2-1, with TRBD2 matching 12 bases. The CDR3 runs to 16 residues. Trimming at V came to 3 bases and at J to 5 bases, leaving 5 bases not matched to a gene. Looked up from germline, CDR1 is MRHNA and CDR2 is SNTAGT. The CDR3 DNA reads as TGTGCCAGCAGTGAATCTAGCGGGGGGGCGCACAATGAGCAGTTCTTC. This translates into CASSESSGGAHNEQFF.

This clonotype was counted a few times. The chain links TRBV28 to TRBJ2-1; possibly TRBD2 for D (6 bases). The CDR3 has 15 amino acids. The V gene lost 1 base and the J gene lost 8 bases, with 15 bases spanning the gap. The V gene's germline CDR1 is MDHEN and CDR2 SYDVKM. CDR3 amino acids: CASSLLAAPFDEQFF. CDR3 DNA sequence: TGTGCCAGCAGTTTATTAGCGGCTCCTTTCGATGAGCAGTTCTTC.

DNA of the CDR3: TGTGCCAGCAGTGAAATTCCGCCAGGAGATGGTACGCAGTATTTT. Translation: CASSEIPPGDGTQYF. The chain recombines TRBV6-1 with TRBJ2-3; D is unclear. Looked up from germline, CDR1 is MNHNS and CDR2 is SASEGT. The CDR3 has 15 amino acids. Trimming left V 2 bases short and J 8 bases short, with 17 bases between.